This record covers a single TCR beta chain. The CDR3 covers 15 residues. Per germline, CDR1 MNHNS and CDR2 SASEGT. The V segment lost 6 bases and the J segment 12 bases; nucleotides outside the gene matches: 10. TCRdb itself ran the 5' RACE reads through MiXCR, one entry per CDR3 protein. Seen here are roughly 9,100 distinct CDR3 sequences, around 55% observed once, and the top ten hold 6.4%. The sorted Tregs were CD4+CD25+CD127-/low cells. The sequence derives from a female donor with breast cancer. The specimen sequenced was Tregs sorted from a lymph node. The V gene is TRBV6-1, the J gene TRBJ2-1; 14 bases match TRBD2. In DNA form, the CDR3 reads TGTGCCAGCAGCTTAGGACTAGCGGGAGGAGGTGGGCAGTTCTTC. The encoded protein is CASSLGLAGGGGQFF.